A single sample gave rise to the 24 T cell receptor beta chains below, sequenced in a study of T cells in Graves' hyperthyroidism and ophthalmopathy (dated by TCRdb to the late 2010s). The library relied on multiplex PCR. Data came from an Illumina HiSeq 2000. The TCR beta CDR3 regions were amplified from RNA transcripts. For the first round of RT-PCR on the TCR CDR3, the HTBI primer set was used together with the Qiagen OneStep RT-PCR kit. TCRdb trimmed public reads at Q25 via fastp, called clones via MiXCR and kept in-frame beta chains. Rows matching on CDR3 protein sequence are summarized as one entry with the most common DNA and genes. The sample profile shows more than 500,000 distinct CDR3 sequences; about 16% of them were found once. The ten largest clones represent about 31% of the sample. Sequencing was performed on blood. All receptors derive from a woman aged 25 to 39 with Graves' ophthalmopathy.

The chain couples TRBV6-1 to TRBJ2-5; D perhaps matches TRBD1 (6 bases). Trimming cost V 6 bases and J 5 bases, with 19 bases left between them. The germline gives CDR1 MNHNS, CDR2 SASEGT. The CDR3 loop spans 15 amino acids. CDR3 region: CASSRTPGDGETQYF. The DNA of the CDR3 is TGTGCCAGCAGCCGAACCCCAGGGGACGGGGAGACCCAGTACTTC.

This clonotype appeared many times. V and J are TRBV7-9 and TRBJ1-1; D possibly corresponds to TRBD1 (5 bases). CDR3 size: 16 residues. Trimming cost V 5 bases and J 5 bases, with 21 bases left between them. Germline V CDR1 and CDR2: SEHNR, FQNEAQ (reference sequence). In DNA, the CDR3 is TGTGCCAGCAGCAAACCACGCGTGTGGGGGAATACTGAAGCTTTCTTT. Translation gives CASSKPRVWGNTEAFF.

The CDR3 loop reads CASSVGTPGNEQFF. The CDR3 nucleotides read TGTGCCAGCAGCGTAGGTACCCCCGGCAATGAGCAGTTCTTC. The J gene is TRBJ2-1, the V gene TRBV9; D not resolved. Germline V lookup: CDR1 SGDLS, CDR2 YYNGEE. Trimming removed 0 bases at V and 6 bases at J, with 10 bases between. The CDR3 has 14 residues.

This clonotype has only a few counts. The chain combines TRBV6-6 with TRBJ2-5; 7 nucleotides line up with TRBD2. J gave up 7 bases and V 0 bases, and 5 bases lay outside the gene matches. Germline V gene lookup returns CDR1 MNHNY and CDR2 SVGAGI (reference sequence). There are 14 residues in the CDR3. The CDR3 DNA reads TGTGCCAGCAGTTACTCGTCCGGGAGGAGGACCCAGTACTTC. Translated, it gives CASSYSSGRRTQYF.

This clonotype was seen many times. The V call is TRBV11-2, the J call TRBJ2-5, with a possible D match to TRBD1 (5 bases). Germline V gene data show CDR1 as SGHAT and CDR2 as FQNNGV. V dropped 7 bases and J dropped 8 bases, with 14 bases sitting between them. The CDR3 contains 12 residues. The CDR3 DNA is TGTGCCAGCACCGTCCCTCAGGGCACCCAGTACTTC. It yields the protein CASTVPQGTQYF.

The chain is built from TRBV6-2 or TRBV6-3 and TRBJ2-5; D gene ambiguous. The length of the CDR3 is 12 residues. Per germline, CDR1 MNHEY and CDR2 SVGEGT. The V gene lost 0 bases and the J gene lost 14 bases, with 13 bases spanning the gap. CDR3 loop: CASSYSIQATYF. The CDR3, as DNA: TGTGCCAGCAGTTACTCGATCCAGGCCACCTACTTC.

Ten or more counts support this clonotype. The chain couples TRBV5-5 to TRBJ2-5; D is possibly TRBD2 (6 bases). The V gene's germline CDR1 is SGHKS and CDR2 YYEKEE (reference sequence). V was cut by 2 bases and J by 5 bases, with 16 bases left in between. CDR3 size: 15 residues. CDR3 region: CASSFYSGRGETQYF. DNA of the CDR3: TGTGCCAGCAGCTTTTACAGCGGCCGGGGGGAGACCCAGTACTTC.

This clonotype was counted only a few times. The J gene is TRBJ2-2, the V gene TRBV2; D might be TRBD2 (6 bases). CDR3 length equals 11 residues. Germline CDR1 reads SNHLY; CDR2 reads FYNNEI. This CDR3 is CAAGSAGELFF. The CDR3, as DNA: TGTGCTGCGGGATCGGCCGGGGAGCTGTTTTTT.

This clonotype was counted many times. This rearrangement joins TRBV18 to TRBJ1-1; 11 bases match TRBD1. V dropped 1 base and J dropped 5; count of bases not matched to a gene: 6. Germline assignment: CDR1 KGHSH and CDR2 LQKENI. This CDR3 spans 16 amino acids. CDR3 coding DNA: TGTGCCAGCTCACCACGGGACAGGGGGGCGGTGACTGAAGCTTTCTTT. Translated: CASSPRDRGAVTEAFF.

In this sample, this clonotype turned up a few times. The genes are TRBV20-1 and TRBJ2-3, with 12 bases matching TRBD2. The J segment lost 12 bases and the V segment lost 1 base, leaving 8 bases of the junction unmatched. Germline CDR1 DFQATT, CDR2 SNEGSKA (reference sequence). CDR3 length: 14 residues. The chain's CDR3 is CSARVPSGRARQYF. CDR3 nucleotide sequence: TGCAGTGCTAGAGTTCCTAGCGGGAGGGCCCGCCAGTATTTT.

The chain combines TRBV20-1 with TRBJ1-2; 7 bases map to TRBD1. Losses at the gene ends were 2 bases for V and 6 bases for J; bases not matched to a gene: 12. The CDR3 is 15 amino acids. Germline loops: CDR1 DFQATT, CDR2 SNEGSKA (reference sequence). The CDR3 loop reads CSARLGSQGGDGYTF. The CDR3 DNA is TGCAGTGCTAGATTAGGATCGCAGGGGGGCGATGGCTACACCTTC.

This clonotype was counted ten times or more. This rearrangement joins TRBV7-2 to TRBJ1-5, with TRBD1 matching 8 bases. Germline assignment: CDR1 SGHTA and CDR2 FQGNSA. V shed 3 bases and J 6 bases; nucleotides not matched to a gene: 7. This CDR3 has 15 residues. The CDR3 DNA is TGTGCCAGCAGCTTTGACAGGGGAGGCACTCAGCCCCAGCATTTT. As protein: CASSFDRGGTQPQHF.

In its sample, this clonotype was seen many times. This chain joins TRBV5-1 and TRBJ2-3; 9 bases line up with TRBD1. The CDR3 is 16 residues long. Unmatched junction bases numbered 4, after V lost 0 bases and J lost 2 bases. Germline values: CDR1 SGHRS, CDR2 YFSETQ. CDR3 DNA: TGCGCCAGCAGCTTGGAGGGACAGGGTCTCACAGATACGCAGTATTTT. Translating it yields CASSLEGQGLTDTQYF. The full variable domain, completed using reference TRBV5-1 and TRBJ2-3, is KAGVTQTPRYLIKTRGQQVTLSCSPISGHRSVSWYQQTPGQGLQFLFEYFSETQRNKGNFPGRFSGRQFSNSRSEMNVSTLELGDSALYLCASSLEGQGLTDTQYFGPGTRLTVL.

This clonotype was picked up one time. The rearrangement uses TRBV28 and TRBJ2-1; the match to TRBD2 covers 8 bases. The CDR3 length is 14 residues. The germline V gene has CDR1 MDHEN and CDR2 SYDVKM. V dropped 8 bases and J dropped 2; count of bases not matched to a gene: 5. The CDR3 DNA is TGTGCCAGCCTGGCTAGCGGGCCCTACAATGAGCAGTTCTTC. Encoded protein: CASLASGPYNEQFF. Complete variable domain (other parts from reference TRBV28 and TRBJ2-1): DVKVTQSSRYLVKRTGEKVFLECVQDMDHENMFWYRQDPGLGLRLIYFSYDVKMKEKGDIPEGYSVSREKKERFSLILESASTNQTSMYLCASLASGPYNEQFFGPGTRLTVL.

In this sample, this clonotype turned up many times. The CDR3, as DNA: TGTGCCAGCAGTTTTCTCCCCCAGGACTATGGCTACACCTTC. Protein product: CASSFLPQDYGYTF. V gene TRBV28 combines with J gene TRBJ1-2, with D uncertain. The V end was cut by 3 bases, the J end by 3 bases, with 11 bases between. The CDR3 length is 14 residues. Germline values: CDR1 MDHEN, CDR2 SYDVKM.

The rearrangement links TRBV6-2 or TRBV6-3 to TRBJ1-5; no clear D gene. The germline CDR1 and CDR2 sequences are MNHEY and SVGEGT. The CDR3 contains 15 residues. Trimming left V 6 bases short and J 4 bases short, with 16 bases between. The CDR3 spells CASSPSTILNQPQHF. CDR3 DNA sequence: TGTGCCAGCAGCCCATCCACCATCCTTAATCAGCCCCAGCATTTT.

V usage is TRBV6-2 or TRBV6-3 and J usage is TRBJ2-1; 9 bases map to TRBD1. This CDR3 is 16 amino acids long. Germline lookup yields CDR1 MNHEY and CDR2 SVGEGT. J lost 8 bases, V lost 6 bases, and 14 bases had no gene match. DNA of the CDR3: TGTGCCAGCAGCCTTACGACAGGGGGATTTTTTGATGAGCAGTTCTTC. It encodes CASSLTTGGFFDEQFF.

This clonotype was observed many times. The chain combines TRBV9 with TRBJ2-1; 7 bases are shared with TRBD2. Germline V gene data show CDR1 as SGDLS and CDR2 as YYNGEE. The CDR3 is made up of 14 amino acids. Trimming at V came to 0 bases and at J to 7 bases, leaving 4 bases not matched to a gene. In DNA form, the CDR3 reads TGTGCCAGCAGCGTAGGCGGGAGTAGTAATGAGCAGTTCTTC. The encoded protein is CASSVGGSSNEQFF.

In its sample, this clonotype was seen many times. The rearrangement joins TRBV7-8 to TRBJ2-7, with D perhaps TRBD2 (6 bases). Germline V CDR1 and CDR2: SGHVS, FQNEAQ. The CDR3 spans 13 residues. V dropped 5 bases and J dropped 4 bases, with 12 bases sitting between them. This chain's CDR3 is CASSHGRIYEQYF. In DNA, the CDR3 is TGTGCCAGCAGCCATGGGAGGATTTACGAGCAGTACTTC.

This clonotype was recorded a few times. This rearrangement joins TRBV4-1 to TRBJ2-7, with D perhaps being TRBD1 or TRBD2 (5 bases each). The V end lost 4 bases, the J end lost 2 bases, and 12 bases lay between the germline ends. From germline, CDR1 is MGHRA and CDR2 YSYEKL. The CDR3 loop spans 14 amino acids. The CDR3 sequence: CASSPRDGPYEQYF. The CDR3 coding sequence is TGCGCCAGCAGCCCCCGGGACGGACCCTACGAGCAGTACTTC.

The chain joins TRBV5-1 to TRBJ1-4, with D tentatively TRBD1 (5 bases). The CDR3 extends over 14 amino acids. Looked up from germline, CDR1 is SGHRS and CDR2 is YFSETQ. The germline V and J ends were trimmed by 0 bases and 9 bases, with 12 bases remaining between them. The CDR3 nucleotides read TGCGCCAGCAGCTTGGGTCAGGGAATCAAAAAACTGTTTTTT. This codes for CASSLGQGIKKLFF.

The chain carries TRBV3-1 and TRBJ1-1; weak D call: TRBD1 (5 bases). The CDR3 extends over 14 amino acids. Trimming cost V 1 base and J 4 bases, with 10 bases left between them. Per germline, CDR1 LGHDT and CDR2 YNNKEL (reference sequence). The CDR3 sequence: CASSQGPGGTEAFF. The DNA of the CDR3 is TGTGCCAGCAGCCAAGGGCCCGGGGGCACTGAAGCTTTCTTT.

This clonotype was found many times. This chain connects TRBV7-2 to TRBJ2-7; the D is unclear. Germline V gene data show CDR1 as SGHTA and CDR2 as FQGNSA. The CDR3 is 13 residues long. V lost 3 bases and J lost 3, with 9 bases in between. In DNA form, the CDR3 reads TGTGCCAGCAGCTTCTACCAGTACTACGAGCAGTACTTC. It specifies CASSFYQYYEQYF. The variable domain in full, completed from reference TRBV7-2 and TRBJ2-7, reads GAGVSQSPSNKVTEKGKDVELRCDPISGHTALYWYRQSLGQGLEFLIYFQGNSAPDKSGLPSDRFSAERTGGSVSTLTIQRTQQEDSAVYLCASSFYQYYEQYFGPGTRLTVT.

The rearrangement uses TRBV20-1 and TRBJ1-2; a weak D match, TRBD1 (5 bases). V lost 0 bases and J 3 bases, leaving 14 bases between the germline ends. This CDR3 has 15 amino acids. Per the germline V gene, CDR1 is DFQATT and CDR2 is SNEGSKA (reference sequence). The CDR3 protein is CSARDYGAEDYGYTF. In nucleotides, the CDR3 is TGCAGTGCTAGAGATTATGGGGCAGAGGACTATGGCTACACCTTC.